The text below deals with one T cell receptor beta chain. The CDR3 runs 13 residues. V lost 4 bases and J 4 bases, leaving 11 bases between the germline ends. Per the germline V gene, CDR1 is LGHDT and CDR2 is YNNKEL (reference sequence). Stated treatment: 15 to 20 received Ad26.COV2.S at low or high dose, single or two shots; several received placebo; per-sample allocation not given. At day 63 after the first vaccine or placebo injection, samples were drawn. This record belongs to a study of Ad26.COV2.S vaccination and SARS-CoV-2 variants. Repertoires were generated with immunoSEQ multiplex PCR, while TCRdb's copy carries only in-frame clones and drops some. The top ten hold 9.5% to 12% of the sample, which has 240,000 or so clones, around nine tenths seen once.

This TCR derives from a person between 18 and 65 years old who received the Ad26.COV2.S COVID-19 vaccine or a placebo. The chain joins TRBV3-1 (or the pseudogene TRBV3-2) to TRBJ2-7; D unresolved. Source: peripheral blood, taken in a trial of Ad26.COV2.S vaccine versus placebo. CDR3 in DNA: TGTGCCAGCAGCCTCTTGGATGCATACGAGCAGTACTTC. It translates to CASSLLDAYEQYF.